This T cell receptor (beta chain) was profiled in a study of shared clonotypes between healthy human individuals. TCRdb's copy holds only in-frame clones and misses some; the assay was immunoSEQ multiplex PCR. This sample has 2 million to 2.5 million clones, with 85% to 95% found just once. The CDR3 is 15 amino acids. Trimming removed 6 bases from V and 1 base from J, with 15 bases in between. Germline values: CDR1 MNHNS, CDR2 SASEGT. The specimen was naive CD4+ T cells from PBMCs. Subset denoted: CD45RA+ positively selected. V and J are TRBV6-1 and TRBJ1-2, with D possibly matching TRBD1 (6 bases). The TCR originated in a man aged 18 to 30 in good health. Some clones in this sample may be carry-over from other donors' samples. DNA of the CDR3: TGTGCCAGCAGAAAACCCGGGACATTTAACTATGGCTACACCTTC. It translates to CASRKPGTFNYGYTF.